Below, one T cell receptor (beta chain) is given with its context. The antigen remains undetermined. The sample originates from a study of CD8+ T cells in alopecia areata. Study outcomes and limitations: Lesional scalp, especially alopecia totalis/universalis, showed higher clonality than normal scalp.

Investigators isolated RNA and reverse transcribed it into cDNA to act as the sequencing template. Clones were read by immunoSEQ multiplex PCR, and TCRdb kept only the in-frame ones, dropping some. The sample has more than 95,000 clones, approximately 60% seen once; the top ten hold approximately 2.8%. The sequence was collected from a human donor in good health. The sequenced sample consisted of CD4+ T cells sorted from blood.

The CDR3 here is CAWSVQGTGHQPQHF. The CDR3 DNA follows: TGTGCCTGGAGTGTACAGGGGACAGGCCATCAGCCCCAGCATTTT. V is TRBV30 and J is TRBJ1-5; 8 bases match TRBD1. Per germline, CDR1 GTSNPN and CDR2 SVGIG (reference sequence). The CDR3 runs 15 residues. V shed 0 bases, J shed 5 bases, and the junction held 6 bases outside the gene matches. Combining the CDR3 with reference TRBV30 and TRBJ1-5 gives the whole variable domain SQTIHQWPATLVQPVGSPLSLECTVEGTSNPNLYWYRQAAGRGLQLLFYSVGIGQISSEVPQNLSASRPQDRQFILSSKKLLLSDSGFYLCAWSVQGTGHQPQHFGDGTRLSIL.